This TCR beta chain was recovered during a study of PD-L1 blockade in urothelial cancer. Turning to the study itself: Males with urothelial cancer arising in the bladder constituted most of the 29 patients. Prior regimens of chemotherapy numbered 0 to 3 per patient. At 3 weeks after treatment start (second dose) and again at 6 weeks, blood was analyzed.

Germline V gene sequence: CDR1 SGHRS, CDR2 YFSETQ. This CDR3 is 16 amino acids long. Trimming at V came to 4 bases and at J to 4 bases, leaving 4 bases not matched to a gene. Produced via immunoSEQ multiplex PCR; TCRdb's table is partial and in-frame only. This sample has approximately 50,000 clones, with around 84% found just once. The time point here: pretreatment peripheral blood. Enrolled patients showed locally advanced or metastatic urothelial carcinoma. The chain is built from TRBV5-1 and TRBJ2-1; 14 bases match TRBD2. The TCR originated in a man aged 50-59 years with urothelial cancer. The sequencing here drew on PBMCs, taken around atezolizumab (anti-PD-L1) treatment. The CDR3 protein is CASSTGLAGEYNEQFF. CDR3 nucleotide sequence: TGCGCCAGCAGCACGGGACTAGCGGGGGAGTACAATGAGCAGTTCTTC.